The clone carrying this T cell receptor beta chain was seen repeatedly, ten times or more. This sample stems from a study of early T cells in non-severe SARS-CoV-2 infection. TCRdb reprocessed the 5' RACE reads via MiXCR and lists one record per CDR3 protein. The sample records about 56,000 distinct CDR3 sequences, 10% being singletons. V lost 7 bases to trimming and J lost 15 bases, with 16 bases between them. The CDR3 extends over 12 amino acids. Per the germline V gene, CDR1 is MNHEY and CDR2 is SVGEGT. The TCR comes from an adult who was a healthcare worker with PCR-confirmed SARS-CoV-2 infection or an uninfected control (not recorded which). The sequenced material came from whole blood. The rearrangement joins TRBV6-2 or TRBV6-3 to TRBJ1-6; D gene uncertain. CDR3 sequence (DNA): TGTGCCAGCACCTCGCCGAGGTCGGGCCTCCACTTT. Translating it yields CASTSPRSGLHF.